One sample yielded the 29 T cell receptor beta chains listed below, sequenced in a study of regulatory T cells in long-lasting Graves disease. iRepertoire HTBI primers and Arm-PCR of CDR3 regions built TCR beta libraries. TCRdb processed the multiplex PCR reads anew with MiXCR; each CDR3 protein has one entry. Of a few hundred thousand distinct CDR3 sequences listed, 12% to 15% are singletons. Described time point: newly diagnosed GD, antithyroid drugs for less than 3 months. Extracted PBMC RNA gave rise to the TCR library. The sample was also reused in another study, on T cells in Graves' hyperthyroidism and ophthalmopathy.

The sequencing used peripheral blood mononuclear cells (PBMCs), collected at new diagnosis, from a patient treated with antithyroid drugs. These receptors originate from a woman aged 45-65 years with Graves disease.

The chain combines TRBV28 with TRBJ1-5, with D possibly TRBD1 on 5 matching bases. Germline values: CDR1 MDHEN, CDR2 SYDVKM. There are 16 residues in the CDR3. With 1 base removed from V and 0 bases from J, the gap between germline ends came to 10 bases. The CDR3 nucleotides read TGTGCCAGCAGTTTATCCCAGGGATTTAGCAATCAGCCCCAGCATTTT. This sequence encodes CASSLSQGFSNQPQHF.

This clonotype was observed many times. The CDR3: CASGGPGFEGAFF. As DNA, the CDR3 is TGCGCCAGCGGGGGGCCGGGCTTCGAAGGGGCTTTCTTT. The chain has TRBV5-1 and TRBJ1-1, with D tentatively TRBD1 (6 bases). Trimming cost V 7 bases and J 11 bases, with 21 bases left between them. The CDR3 has 13 amino acids. CDR1 SGHRS and CDR2 YFSETQ come from the germline V gene. Using reference TRBV5-1 and TRBJ1-1 for the parts outside the CDR3, the full variable domain is KAGVTQTPRYLIKTRGQQVTLSCSPISGHRSVSWYQQTPGQGLQFLFEYFSETQRNKGNFPGRFSGRQFSNSRSEMNVSTLELGDSALYLCASGGPGFEGAFFGQGTRLTVV.

This clonotype was detected only once. V is TRBV4-1 and J is TRBJ2-1, with 11 nucleotides matching TRBD2. J was trimmed by 4 bases and V by 3 bases; bases with no gene match: 11. CDR1 and CDR2 (germline): MGHRA, YSYEKL. The CDR3 totals 18 residues. The CDR3 DNA reads as TGCGCCAGCAGCCAGACAGCCCTAGCGGGGGGACGATACAATGAGCAGTTCTTC. It is translated as CASSQTALAGGRYNEQFF.

The gene calls are TRBV28 and TRBJ2-3, with 7 nucleotides matching TRBD2. V lost 5 bases to trimming and J lost 7 bases; unmatched junction nucleotides: 12. This CDR3 has 15 residues. CDR1 and CDR2 (germline): MDHEN, SYDVKM. In nucleotides, the CDR3 is TGTGCCAGCAGTCCCGGACTAGTTAGGGTGAATACGCAGTATTTT. Its translation is CASSPGLVRVNTQYF.

Many counts were recorded for this clonotype. J is TRBJ2-3 and V is TRBV30; D unresolved. Germline values: CDR1 GTSNPN, CDR2 SVGIG (reference sequence). The CDR3 loop spans 11 amino acids. V was pared by 4 bases and J by 6 bases, with 8 bases between. The CDR3 DNA sequence: TGTGCCTGGAAGTTGTGGGATACGCAGTATTTT. This codes for CAWKLWDTQYF.

The rearrangement links TRBV6-5 to TRBJ2-7; 10 bases fit TRBD2. Germline CDR1 is MNHEY and CDR2 is SVGAGI. The V and J ends lost 4 bases and 4 bases, in that order; junction bases with no gene match: 7. This CDR3 contains 15 residues. The CDR3 reads CASSWASGSIYEQYF. In DNA, the CDR3 is TGTGCCAGCAGTTGGGCTAGCGGGAGTATTTACGAGCAGTACTTC.

The chain recombines TRBV5-4 with TRBJ2-1, with TRBD2 identical over 7 bases. Trimming removed 0 bases from V and 3 bases from J; junction bases left unmatched: 6. The CDR3 is made up of 16 amino acids. Germline lookup yields CDR1 SGHNT and CDR2 YYREEE (reference sequence). The CDR3 DNA reads as TGTGCCAGCAGCTTGGATCCAGTAGCGGGCTACAATGAGCAGTTCTTC. This codes for CASSLDPVAGYNEQFF.

There are a few counts of this clonotype. V gene TRBV9 combines with J gene TRBJ2-1; D might be TRBD2 (5 bases). The J call may be faulty, since TRBJ2-5 better matches the DNA end. The CDR3 sequence is 13 residues long. Germline V gives CDR1 SGDLS, CDR2 YYNGEE. The CDR3 region is CASSVYGIETQYF. The CDR3 nucleotides are TGTGCCAGCAGCGTGTACGGGATAGAGACCCAGTACTTC.

CDR3 nucleotides: TGCAGTGCCACCCCCTTAGCGGGAGGGAGCTCCTACGAGCAGTACTTC. Amino acid sequence: CSATPLAGGSSYEQYF. This chain joins TRBV20-1 and TRBJ2-7, with TRBD2 identical over 11 bases. Germline CDR1 DFQATT, CDR2 SNEGSKA (reference sequence). V shed 6 bases, J shed 0 bases, and the junction held 10 bases outside the gene matches. This CDR3 contains 16 residues.

This chain uses TRBV5-1 with TRBJ2-2; 8 bases align to TRBD2. The CDR3 covers 18 residues. Germline V gene lookup returns CDR1 SGHRS and CDR2 YFSETQ. Germline trimming cut 0 bases from V and 4 bases from J; bases unmatched to any gene: 11. This CDR3 reads CASSLAGLAPAGTGELFF. The CDR3 region has the DNA TGCGCCAGCAGCTTGGCCGGACTAGCCCCGGCGGGCACCGGGGAGCTGTTTTTT.

Comment on this clonotype: A read error is likely, as this CDR3 ends without the conserved phenylalanine or tryptophan. This sequence joins TRBV5-1 and TRBJ1-2, with 10 bases lining up with TRBD1. CDR1 is SGHRS, CDR2 YFSETQ, per germline. This CDR3 has 14 residues. V lost 0 bases, J lost 4 bases, and 0 bases stayed unmatched. In nucleotides, the CDR3 is TGCGCCAGCAGCTTGGGGACAGGGGGCTATGGCTACACCTGC. This translates into CASSLGTGGYGYTC.

This clonotype was found many times. The chain employs TRBV7-3 and TRBJ2-5; 12 nucleotides align to TRBD1. Per the germline V gene, CDR1 is SGHTA and CDR2 is FQGTGA. This CDR3 contains 15 residues. V shed 5 bases, J shed 5 bases, and the junction held 6 bases outside the gene matches. CDR3 in amino acids: CASSPGTGGAETQYF. The CDR3 coding sequence is TGTGCCAGCAGCCCCGGGACAGGGGGCGCCGAGACCCAGTACTTC.

This clonotype occurred many times. The rearrangement joins TRBV5-1 to TRBJ2-1; 8 positions match TRBD1. Germline CDR1 and CDR2: SGHRS and YFSETQ. V lost 0 bases and J lost 5; bases outside the gene matches: 10. The CDR3 runs 17 residues. In nucleotides, the CDR3 is TGCGCCAGCAGCTTGGAAGGTCCTCAGGGGGCGGACAATGAGCAGTTCTTC. Encoded protein: CASSLEGPQGADNEQFF.

This chain connects TRBV30 to TRBJ2-1; 9 nucleotides line up with TRBD2. This CDR3 is 16 amino acids long. Trimming took 0 bases from V and 0 from J; bases not matched to a gene: 3. Germline V gene lookup returns CDR1 GTSNPN and CDR2 SVGIG (reference sequence). Written as DNA, the CDR3 is TGTGCCTGGAGTGTGGGTAGCGGGAGCTCCTACAATGAGCAGTTCTTC. This codes for CAWSVGSGSSYNEQFF.

This clonotype was seen a handful of times. The chain's CDR3 is CASSLFRQGTSSRELFF. DNA for the CDR3: TGTGCCAGCAGTTTATTCCGACAGGGGACGAGTTCCAGGGAGCTGTTTTTT. The chain has TRBV27 and TRBJ2-2; 8 positions agree with TRBD1. The J segment lost 9 bases and the V segment lost 1 base, leaving 13 bases of the junction unmatched. Germline V CDR1 and CDR2: MNHEY, SMNVEV (reference sequence). The CDR3 contains 17 residues.

This clonotype was counted at least ten times. V is TRBV12-3 or TRBV12-4 and J is TRBJ2-2; D tentatively reads TRBD1 or TRBD2 (6 bases each). This CDR3 is 14 amino acids long. V shed 4 bases and J shed 7 bases, with 13 bases lying between them. The CDR3: CASSSLRGGGELFF. The CDR3 coding sequence is TGTGCCAGCAGTTCACTCAGGGGAGGCGGGGAGCTGTTTTTT.

The table lists this clonotype with many counts. The V gene is TRBV28, the J gene TRBJ2-7; the match to TRBD2 covers 7 bases. The ends lost 5 bases at V and 4 bases at J; junction bases unmatched: 11. Germline-derived CDR1 and CDR2 are MDHEN and SYDVKM. CDR3 length: 15 residues. The CDR3 region has the DNA TGTGCCAGCAGTGCCCCTAGCGGCTTCTTATACGAGCAGTACTTC. This translates into CASSAPSGFLYEQYF. The full variable domain, completed using reference TRBV28 and TRBJ2-7, is DVKVTQSSRYLVKRTGEKVFLECVQDMDHENMFWYRQDPGLGLRLIYFSYDVKMKEKGDIPEGYSVSREKKERFSLILESASTNQTSMYLCASSAPSGFLYEQYFGPGTRLTVT.

This clonotype has only a few counts. The chain is built from TRBV2 and TRBJ2-5; D gene ambiguous. Deletions cut 11 bases from V and 6 bases from J, with 19 bases between. The CDR3 has 13 amino acids. The germline CDR1 and CDR2 sequences are SNHLY and FYNNEI. CDR3 loop: CALYSAVAKTQYF. CDR3 DNA: TGTGCCTTGTACTCAGCAGTGGCCAAGACCCAGTACTTC.

This clonotype was recorded at least ten times. The chain combines TRBV2 with TRBJ1-6; no clear D gene. The germline gives CDR1 SNHLY, CDR2 FYNNEI. V lost 7 bases and J 9 bases, leaving 13 bases between the germline ends. The CDR3 covers 13 residues. The CDR3 nucleotides read TGTGCCAGCACAAGCCTCGGGAGTTCACCCCTCCACTTT. Its protein is CASTSLGSSPLHF.

This clonotype has a count of ten or more. The rearrangement uses TRBV18 and TRBJ1-1; tentative D call: TRBD1 (5 bases). V gave up 3 bases and J gave up 5 bases, with 13 bases separating them. There are 14 residues in the CDR3. Germline V CDR1 and CDR2: KGHSH, LQKENI. CDR3 sequence: CASSPMGRWTEAFF. The DNA for the CDR3 is TGTGCCAGCTCACCCATGGGGCGTTGGACTGAAGCTTTCTTT.

This clonotype was picked up many times. V gene TRBV12-3 or TRBV12-4 combines with J gene TRBJ2-3; 9 bases agree with TRBD1. The CDR3 covers 17 residues. The trim removed 3 bases at V and 2 bases at J, leaving 9 bases unmatched. CDR3 nucleotide sequence: TGTGCCAGCAGTTTCGCCTTCGGACAGGGGAACACAGATACGCAGTATTTT. Translating it yields CASSFAFGQGNTDTQYF.

This clonotype was picked up many times. The chain has TRBV20-1 and TRBJ2-2; 15 nucleotides align to TRBD2. The CDR3 is 15 amino acids. Germline V gives CDR1 DFQATT, CDR2 SNEGSKA (reference sequence). Trimming took 3 bases from V and 6 from J; bases not matched to a gene: 2. The CDR3: CSARGLAGGSGELFF. The CDR3 DNA reads as TGCAGTGCTAGGGGACTAGCGGGAGGTTCCGGGGAGCTGTTTTTT.

This clonotype was found many times. V gene TRBV2 combines with J gene TRBJ2-1; maybe TRBD2 (6 bases). Germline loops: CDR1 SNHLY, CDR2 FYNNEI. This CDR3 is built from 16 residues. Trimming pared 6 bases from V and 0 bases from J, leaving 15 bases between. CDR3 nucleotide sequence: TGTGCCAGCAGCGACGGTGGGGGGAGCTCCTACAATGAGCAGTTCTTC. It encodes CASSDGGGSSYNEQFF.

This clonotype was counted many times. The chain employs TRBV30 and TRBJ1-3; D not certain. Germline V CDR1 and CDR2: GTSNPN, SVGIG (reference sequence). This CDR3 comprises 15 residues. Between the trimmed V and J ends, which lost 0 bases and 0 bases, there was a span of 9 bases. The CDR3 here is CAWSVEWPSGNTIYF. The CDR3 coding sequence is TGTGCCTGGAGTGTGGAATGGCCCTCTGGAAACACCATATATTTT.

The chain combines TRBV6-1 with TRBJ1-1; D gene uncertain. From germline, CDR1 is MNHNS and CDR2 SASEGT. V lost 6 bases and J lost 0, with 8 bases in between. The CDR3 spans 13 residues. As DNA, the CDR3 is TGTGCCAGCAGACACACAATGAACACTGAAGCTTTCTTT. Amino acid sequence: CASRHTMNTEAFF.

The table lists this clonotype with many counts. The rearrangement links TRBV7-2 to TRBJ2-2; a possible D gene is TRBD2 (6 bases). Germline CDR1 reads SGHTA; CDR2 reads FQGNSA. Between the trimmed V and J ends, which lost 4 bases and 7 bases, there was a span of 22 bases. This CDR3 is built from 17 residues. CDR3 nucleotide sequence: TGTGCCAGCAGCTCCTCTCGGTGGGGCGGGATGATCGGGGAGCTGTTTTTT. It yields the protein CASSSSRWGGMIGELFF.

This clonotype has more than one count but fewer than ten. The chain couples TRBV7-3 to TRBJ2-5; 12 nucleotides align to TRBD2. There are 16 residues in the CDR3. Germline-derived CDR1 and CDR2 are SGHTA and FQGTGA. The junction had 5 bases not matched to a gene; V was cut back by 1 base and J by 5 bases. The CDR3 DNA reads as TGTGCCAGCAGCTTAATGGCTAGCGGGAGGGGGGAGACCCAGTACTTC. It specifies CASSLMASGRGETQYF.

This clonotype occurred many times. This chain links TRBV7-6 with TRBJ2-2; the D is unclear. This CDR3 region has 13 residues. The V and J ends lost 5 bases and 7 bases respectively, with 11 bases between them. CDR1 SGHVS and CDR2 FNYEAQ come from the germline V gene. The DNA for the CDR3 is TGTGCCAGCAGCCCCCCAGGCGTCGGGGAGCTGTTTTTT. Protein product: CASSPPGVGELFF.

This clonotype was seen at least ten times. V gene TRBV2 combines with J gene TRBJ1-6; 9 nucleotides agree with TRBD1. Germline trimming cut 3 bases from V and 9 bases from J; bases unmatched to any gene: 6. From germline, CDR1 is SNHLY and CDR2 FYNNEI. This CDR3 has 15 amino acids. The CDR3: CASSEDRGGGSPLHF. In DNA, the CDR3 is TGTGCCAGCAGTGAGGACAGGGGAGGCGGTTCACCCCTCCACTTT.